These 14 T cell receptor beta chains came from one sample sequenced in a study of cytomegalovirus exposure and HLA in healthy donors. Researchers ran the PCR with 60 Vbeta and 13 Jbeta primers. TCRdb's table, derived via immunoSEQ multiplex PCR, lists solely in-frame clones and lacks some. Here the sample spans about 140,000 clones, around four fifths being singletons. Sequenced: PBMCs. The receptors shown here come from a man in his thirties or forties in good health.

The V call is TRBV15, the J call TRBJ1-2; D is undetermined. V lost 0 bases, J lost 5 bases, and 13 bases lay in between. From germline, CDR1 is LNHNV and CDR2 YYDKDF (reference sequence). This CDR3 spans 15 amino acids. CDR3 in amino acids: CATSRDGGLIYGYTF. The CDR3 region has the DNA TGTGCCACCAGCAGAGATGGAGGCCTGATTTATGGCTACACCTTC.

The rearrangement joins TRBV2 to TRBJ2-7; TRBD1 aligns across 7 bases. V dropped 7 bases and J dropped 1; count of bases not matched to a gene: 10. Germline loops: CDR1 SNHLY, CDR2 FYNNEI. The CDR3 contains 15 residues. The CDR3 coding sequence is TGTGCCAGCACCGAAGGGGGCGGACCTTCCTACGAGCAGTACTTC. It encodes CASTEGGGPSYEQYF.

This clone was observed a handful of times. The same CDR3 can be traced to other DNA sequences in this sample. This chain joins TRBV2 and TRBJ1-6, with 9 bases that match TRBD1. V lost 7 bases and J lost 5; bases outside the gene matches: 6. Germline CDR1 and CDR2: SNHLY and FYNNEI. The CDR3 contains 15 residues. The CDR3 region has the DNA TGTGCCAGCAAGGACAGGGGTATAGATAATTCACCCCTCCACTTT. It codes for CASKDRGIDNSPLHF. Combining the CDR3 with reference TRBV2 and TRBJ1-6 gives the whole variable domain EPEVTQTPSHQVTQMGQEVILRCVPISNHLYFYWYRQILGQKVEFLVSFYNNEISEKSEIFDDQFSVERPDGSNFTLKIRSTKLEDSAMYFCASKDRGIDNSPLHFGNGTRLTVT.

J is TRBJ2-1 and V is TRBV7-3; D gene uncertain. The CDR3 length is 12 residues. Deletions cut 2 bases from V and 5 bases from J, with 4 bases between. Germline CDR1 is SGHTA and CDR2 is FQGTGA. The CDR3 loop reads CASSLGNNEQFF. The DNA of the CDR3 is TGTGCCAGCAGCTTAGGCAACAATGAGCAGTTCTTC.

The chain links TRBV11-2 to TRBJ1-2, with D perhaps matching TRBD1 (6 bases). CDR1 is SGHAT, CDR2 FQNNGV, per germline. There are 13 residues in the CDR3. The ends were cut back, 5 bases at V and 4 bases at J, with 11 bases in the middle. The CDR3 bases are TGTGCCAGCAGCCCAACAGGGTCCTATGGCTACACCTTC. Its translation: CASSPTGSYGYTF.

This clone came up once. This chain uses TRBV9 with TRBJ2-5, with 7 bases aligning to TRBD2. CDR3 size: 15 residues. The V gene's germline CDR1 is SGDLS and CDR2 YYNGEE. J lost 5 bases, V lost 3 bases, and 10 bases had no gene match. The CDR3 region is CASSAGLVGTETQYF. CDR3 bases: TGTGCCAGCAGCGCCGGACTAGTCGGGACGGAGACCCAGTACTTC.

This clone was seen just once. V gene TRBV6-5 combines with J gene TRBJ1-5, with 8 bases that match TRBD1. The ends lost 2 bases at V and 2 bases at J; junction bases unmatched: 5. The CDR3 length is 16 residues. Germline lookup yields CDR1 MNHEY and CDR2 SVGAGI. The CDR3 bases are TGTGCCAGCAGTTACCCCGACAGGGGCGGCAATCAGCCCCAGCATTTT. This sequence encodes CASSYPDRGGNQPQHF.

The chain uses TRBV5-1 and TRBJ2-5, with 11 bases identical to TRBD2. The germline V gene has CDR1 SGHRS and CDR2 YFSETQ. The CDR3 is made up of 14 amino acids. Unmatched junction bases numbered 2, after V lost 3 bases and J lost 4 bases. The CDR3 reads CASSSLAGAETQYF. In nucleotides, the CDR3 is TGCGCCAGCAGCTCACTAGCGGGAGCAGAGACCCAGTACTTC.

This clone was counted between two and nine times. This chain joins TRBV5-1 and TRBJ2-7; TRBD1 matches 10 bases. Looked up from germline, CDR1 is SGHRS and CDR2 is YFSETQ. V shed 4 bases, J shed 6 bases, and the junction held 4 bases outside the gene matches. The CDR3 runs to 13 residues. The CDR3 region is CASSPGQGGEQYF. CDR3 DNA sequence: TGCGCCAGCAGCCCCGGACAGGGGGGCGAGCAGTACTTC.

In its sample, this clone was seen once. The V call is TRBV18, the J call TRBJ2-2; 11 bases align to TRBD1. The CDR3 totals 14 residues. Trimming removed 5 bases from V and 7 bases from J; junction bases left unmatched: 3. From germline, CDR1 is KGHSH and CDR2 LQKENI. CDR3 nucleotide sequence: TGTGCCAGCTCAGGACAGGGGGCCGGCGGGGAGCTGTTTTTT. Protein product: CASSGQGAGGELFF.

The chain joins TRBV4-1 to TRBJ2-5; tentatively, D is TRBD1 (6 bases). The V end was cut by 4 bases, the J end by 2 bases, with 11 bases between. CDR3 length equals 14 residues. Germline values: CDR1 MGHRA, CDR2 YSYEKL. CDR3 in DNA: TGCGCCAGCAGCCTCTGGACAGAACAAGAGACCCAGTACTTC. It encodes CASSLWTEQETQYF.

In DNA, the CDR3 is TGTGCCAGCAGCCCCGCAGGGGCGAACGAGCAGTACTTC. Translating it yields CASSPAGANEQYF. The chain combines TRBV7-6 with TRBJ2-7; a weak D match, TRBD1 (6 bases). CDR3 length: 13 residues. Trimming took off 5 bases at V and 5 bases at J, with 13 bases between the two ends. Germline CDR1 and CDR2: SGHVS and FNYEAQ. Full variable domain (outside the CDR3, taken from reference TRBV7-6 and TRBJ2-7): GAGVSQSPRYKVTKRGQDVALRCDPISGHVSLYWYRQALGQGPEFLTYFNYEAQQDKSGLPNDRFSAERPEGSISTLTIQRTEQRDSAMYRCASSPAGANEQYFGPGTRLTVT.

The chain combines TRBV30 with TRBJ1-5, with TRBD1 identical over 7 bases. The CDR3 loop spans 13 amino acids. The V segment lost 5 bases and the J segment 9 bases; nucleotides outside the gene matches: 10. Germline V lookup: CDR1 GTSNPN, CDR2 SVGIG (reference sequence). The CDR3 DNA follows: TGTGCCTGGGGAGGGACAGCACAAGGGCCCCAGCATTTT. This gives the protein CAWGGTAQGPQHF.

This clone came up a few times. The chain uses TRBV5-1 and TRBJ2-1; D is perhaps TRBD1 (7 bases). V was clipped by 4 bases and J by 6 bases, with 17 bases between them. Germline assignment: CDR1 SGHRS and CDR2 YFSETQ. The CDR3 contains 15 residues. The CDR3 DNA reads TGCGCCAGCAGCCCCGGGACAGCCGGGAGCAATGAGCAGTTCTTC. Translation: CASSPGTAGSNEQFF.